Below are 15 T cell receptor beta chains sequenced from a single sample in a study of T cell responses to AZD1222 COVID-19 vaccine. Assay used: immunoSEQ multiplex PCR; TCRdb lists only in-frame clones, some missing. The data show about 150,000 clones, with about 95% seen just once and over 1% held by the top ten. Sequences were derived from peripheral blood, sampled on day 0 of AZD1222 vaccination. The receptors stem from an adult in good health.

The J gene is TRBJ2-1, the V gene TRBV7-2; D unresolved. Trimming left V 5 bases short and J 3 bases short, with 14 bases between. The germline V gene encodes CDR1 SGHTA and CDR2 FQGNSA. This CDR3 is built from 15 residues. CDR3 region: CASSPTSDGYNEQFF. DNA of the CDR3: TGTGCCAGCAGCCCCACCTCGGACGGCTACAATGAGCAGTTCTTC. Full variable domain (remainder filled in from reference TRBV7-2 and TRBJ2-1): GAGVSQSPSNKVTEKGKDVELRCDPISGHTALYWYRQSLGQGLEFLIYFQGNSAPDKSGLPSDRFSAERTGGSVSTLTIQRTQQEDSAVYLCASSPTSDGYNEQFFGPGTRLTVL.

Remarks on this clone: This specimen includes other DNA sequences encoding the same CDR3. V gene TRBV24-1 combines with J gene TRBJ1-2, with D unresolved. The CDR3 runs to 12 residues. V shed 3 bases and J shed 4 bases, with 5 bases lying between them. Germline V gene data show CDR1 as KGHDR and CDR2 as SFDVKD. The CDR3 DNA reads as TGTGCCACCAGTGATCCGACCTATGGCTACACCTTC. Its protein product is CATSDPTYGYTF.

The chain combines TRBV3-1 (or the pseudogene TRBV3-2) with TRBJ1-2, with no clear D. This CDR3 contains 13 residues. CDR1 is LGHDT and CDR2 is YNNKEL in the germline V gene (reference sequence). The V end lost 3 bases, the J end lost 7 bases, and 12 bases lay between the germline ends. This CDR3 is CASSQPPRGGYTF. CDR3 DNA: TGTGCCAGCAGCCAGCCCCCGAGAGGTGGCTACACCTTC.

The gene calls are TRBV28 and TRBJ1-2, with D possibly matching TRBD1 (6 bases). From germline, CDR1 is MDHEN and CDR2 SYDVKM. The CDR3 totals 15 residues. V shed 1 base and J shed 5 bases, with 14 bases lying between them. The DNA of the CDR3 is TGTGCCAGCAGTTTATCTTCAGGGGTTAGGTATGGCTACACCTTC. The encoded protein is CASSLSSGVRYGYTF.

This chain joins TRBV11-2 and TRBJ1-6; a weak D match, TRBD1 (6 bases). From germline, CDR1 is SGHAT and CDR2 FQNNGV. The CDR3 totals 13 residues. V gave up 5 bases and J gave up 9 bases, with 11 bases separating them. The CDR3 DNA is TGTGCCAGCAGCGCCACAGGGATTTCACCCCTCCACTTT. Its translation is CASSATGISPLHF.

The rearrangement links TRBV7-3 to TRBJ2-2, with D tentatively TRBD2 (6 bases). Germline CDR1 and CDR2: SGHTA and FQGTGA. The CDR3 covers 16 residues. The V gene lost 2 bases and the J gene lost 5 bases, with 15 bases spanning the gap. CDR3 loop: CASSLRGVPGTGELFF. DNA of the CDR3: TGTGCCAGCAGCTTACGCGGGGTTCCGGGGACCGGGGAGCTGTTTTTT.

The rearrangement uses TRBV18 and TRBJ1-1; a weak D match, TRBD1 (6 bases). V lost 0 bases to trimming and J lost 3 bases, with 20 bases between them. Germline lookup yields CDR1 KGHSH and CDR2 LQKENI. This CDR3 contains 18 residues. The CDR3: CASSPPLPGAPRDTEAFF. The CDR3 DNA sequence: TGTGCCAGCTCACCACCTCTTCCAGGGGCCCCTCGAGACACTGAAGCTTTCTTT.

This sequence joins TRBV9 and TRBJ2-1, with 10 nucleotides matching TRBD2. The CDR3 length is 16 residues. In germline, CDR1 is SGDLS, CDR2 YYNGEE. Trimming at V came to 0 bases and at J to 9 bases, leaving 9 bases not matched to a gene. CDR3 sequence: CASSVVSSGGAAEQFF. As DNA, the CDR3 is TGTGCCAGCAGCGTAGTTTCCAGCGGGGGGGCCGCTGAGCAGTTCTTC.

This rearrangement joins TRBV5-1 to TRBJ2-2; TRBD2 aligns across 10 bases. The CDR3 contains 18 residues. The ends lost 5 bases at V and 6 bases at J; junction bases unmatched: 16. Looked up from germline, CDR1 is SGHRS and CDR2 is YFSETQ. The CDR3 here is CASRGKLKREGSSGELFF. In DNA form, the CDR3 reads TGCGCCAGCAGAGGGAAACTAAAGCGGGAGGGATCGTCCGGGGAGCTGTTTTTT. Looking up the rest from reference TRBV5-1 and TRBJ2-2 gives the full variable domain: KAGVTQTPRYLIKTRGQQVTLSCSPISGHRSVSWYQQTPGQGLQFLFEYFSETQRNKGNFPGRFSGRQFSNSRSEMNVSTLELGDSALYLCASRGKLKREGSSGELFFGEGSRLTVL.

The chain has TRBV7-9 and TRBJ1-1; no clear D. Germline CDR1 is SEHNR and CDR2 is FQNEAQ (reference sequence). CDR3 length equals 15 residues. Trimming left V 6 bases short and J 6 bases short, with 20 bases between. The CDR3 coding sequence is TGTGCCAGCAGTCCCCTCACATCCAAGAGGGCTGAAGCTTTCTTT. This codes for CASSPLTSKRAEAFF. The whole variable domain, remainder taken from reference TRBV7-9 and TRBJ1-1, is DTGVSQNPRHKITKRGQNVTFRCDPISEHNRLYWYRQTLGQGPEFLTYFQNEAQLEKSRLLSDRFSAERPKGSFSTLEIQRTEQGDSAMYLCASSPLTSKRAEAFFGQGTRLTVV.

J is TRBJ1-2 and V is TRBV10-3, with a tentative D call TRBD1 (6 bases). The CDR3 sequence is 17 residues long. CDR1 and CDR2 from the germline V gene are ENHRY and SYGVKD. The V end lost 0 bases, the J end lost 4 bases, and 18 bases lay between the germline ends. CDR3 DNA sequence: TGTGCCATCAGTGAGTCGGGGTTAGGGACATCCCCCTATGGCTACACCTTC. Protein: CAISESGLGTSPYGYTF.

V gene TRBV27 combines with J gene TRBJ2-1; maybe TRBD2 (5 bases). The CDR3 has 13 amino acids. The ends were cut back, 2 bases at V and 8 bases at J, with 10 bases in the middle. Looked up from germline, CDR1 is MNHEY and CDR2 is SMNVEV (reference sequence). The CDR3 DNA reads TGTGCCAGCAGTTTACGAGGGAAGCATGAGCAGTTCTTC. Encoded protein: CASSLRGKHEQFF.

The chain is built from TRBV19 and TRBJ2-1, with 10 bases fitting TRBD2. The V gene's germline CDR1 is LNHDA and CDR2 SQIVND (reference sequence). The CDR3 covers 15 residues. Trimming removed 5 bases from V and 9 bases from J; junction bases left unmatched: 10. The chain's CDR3 is CASSEGTSARGEQFF. The CDR3 DNA is TGTGCCAGTAGTGAAGGGACTAGCGCCCGCGGTGAGCAGTTCTTC. Filled out from reference TRBV19 and TRBJ2-1, the complete variable domain reads DGGITQSPKYLFRKEGQNVTLSCEQNLNHDAMYWYRQDPGQGLRLIYYSQIVNDFQKGDIAEGYSVSREKKESFPLTVTSAQKNPTAFYLCASSEGTSARGEQFFGPGTRLTVL.

CDR3 residues: CASSLGQEGEKLFF. CDR3 sequence (DNA): TGTGCCAGCAGTTTAGGACAGGAGGGGGAAAAACTGTTTTTT. The chain combines TRBV28 with TRBJ1-4; 7 positions match TRBD1. This CDR3 is built from 14 residues. CDR1 and CDR2 from the germline V gene are MDHEN and SYDVKM. J lost 8 bases, V lost 2 bases, and 5 bases had no gene match. The entire variable domain, with the rest obtained from reference TRBV28 and TRBJ1-4, is as follows: DVKVTQSSRYLVKRTGEKVFLECVQDMDHENMFWYRQDPGLGLRLIYFSYDVKMKEKGDIPEGYSVSREKKERFSLILESASTNQTSMYLCASSLGQEGEKLFFGSGTQLSVL.

Only one count was recorded for this clone. The V call is TRBV9, the J call TRBJ1-3; no reliable D call. CDR1 SGDLS and CDR2 YYNGEE come from the germline V gene. CDR3 length equals 13 residues. V gave up 7 bases and J gave up 4 bases, with 12 bases separating them. CDR3 residues: CASSAAAGNTIYF. The CDR3 region has the DNA TGTGCCAGCTCAGCCGCAGCGGGAAACACCATATATTTT.